Detailed here is one T cell receptor (beta chain). Its cognate antigen is unknown. This CDR3 is built from 13 residues. Germline CDR1 and CDR2: GTSNPN and SVGIG (reference sequence). This entry comes from a study of cytomegalovirus exposure and HLA in healthy donors. General study findings and limits: The study labeled more than 150 TCR beta chains cytomegalovirus-associated. The authors excluded some V segments, including TRBV6-2 and TRBV6-3, as indistinguishable. The dataset shows that most TCR sequences were rare, while some public TCRs occurred in many donors.

The PCR contained 60 Vbeta and 13 Jbeta primers. Clones were read by immunoSEQ multiplex PCR, and TCRdb kept only the in-frame ones, dropping some. Of more than 150,000 clones detected, around 83% appear once; the ten largest clones hold around 1.2%. Donors showed nominal health when sampled, although they likely had unrecorded immune exposures. This clonotype was sampled from a girl aged 2 to 10 in good health and CMV-seropositive. The chain carries TRBV30 and TRBJ2-5, with D possibly matching TRBD1 (8 bases). The J call is uncertain, as TRBJ2-7 better fits the DNA end. The sequencing input was PBMCs. In DNA, the CDR3 is TGTGCCTGGGCTACAGGGGGGGGCTACGAGCAGTACTTC. Translating it yields CAWATGGGYEQYF.